These T cell receptor beta chains were read from a single sample in a study of CD8+CD57+ T cells in acquired aplastic anemia. TCRdb passed the reads through MiXCR, listing each CDR3 protein once. The data show a few hundred thousand distinct CDR3 sequences, 55% to 70% seen once. Sequenced: sorted CD4+, CD8+, or CD8+CD57+ T cells (not recorded which) from PBMCs. The receptors were gathered from a human donor in good health, serving as a control. Both conserved end residues are part of each CDR3. D genes are given only for firm matches. The size entry is marked missing in some rows and otherwise reads once, few, many or a size class.

j_gene,v_gene,abundance,d_gene,CDR3nt,CDR3aa
TRBJ1-1,TRBV20-1,-,-,TGCAGTGCTAAAGAAGCATTTAAAAAAAAAGCTTTCTTT,CSAKEAFKKKAFF
TRBJ2-6,TRBV7-9,-,-,TGTGCCAGCAGCCCCAGCAGGGTTACTGGGGCTAACGTCCTGACTTTC,CASSPSRVTGANVLTF
TRBJ2-7,TRBV24-1,few,TRBD1,TGTGCCACCAGTGATCGGACAGGAGGTAGCGAGCAGTACTTC,CATSDRTGGSEQYF
TRBJ2-2,TRBV7-2,-,-,TGTGCCAGCAGCCGTCCTTGGGATTATGGCTACACCTTTTTT,CASSRPWDYGYTFF
TRBJ2-7,TRBV7-2,many,-,TGTGCCGGCACCCGGGACAAATCCTACGAGCAGTACTTC,CAGTRDKSYEQYF
TRBJ1-6,TRBV5-6,-,TRBD1,TGTGCCAGCAGCTTGACTGCCCCCGGGACAGTAAGGTATTCACCCCTCCACTTT,CASSLTAPGTVRYSPLHF
TRBJ1-5,TRBV7-2,-,-,TGTGCCAGCTCGACCCATAGCAATCAGCCCCAGCATTTT,CASSTHSNQPQHF
TRBJ2-7,TRBV2,-,-,TGTGCCACCAGCAAGCTCTGGGGGAGTTCCTACGAGCAGTACTTC,CATSKLWGSSYEQYF
TRBJ2-5,TRBV9,-,-,TGTGCCAGCAGCGTTCCCCCGTCCGAGACCCAGTACTTC,CASSVPPSETQYF
TRBJ2-5,TRBV7-9,-,TRBD2,TGCGCCAGCAGCCAGCATACTAGCGGGGGGCCCGCTCCCCAGTACTTC,CASSQHTSGGPAPQYF
TRBJ2-3,TRBV20-1,-,TRBD2,TGCAGTGCCAGTAGCGGGGGGGGTAAGGAGACAGATACGCAGTATTTT,CSASSGGGKETDTQYF
TRBJ2-7,TRBV20-1,many,TRBD1,TGCAGTGCTAGGAGCCCGGGACAGGGGGCCTACGAGCAGTACTTC,CSARSPGQGAYEQYF
TRBJ2-3,TRBV7-9,many,-,TGTGCCAGCAGCTTAGGACAGGCCACAGATACGCAGTATTTT,CASSLGQATDTQYF
TRBJ2-2,TRBV7-2,-,-,TGTGCCAGTACAGTCCTACGAGGAAACACCGGGGAGCTGTTTTTT,CASTVLRGNTGELFF
TRBJ2-2,TRBV20-1,many,-,TGCAGTGCTAAACGGGGGGCGGGATGGACCGGGGAGCTGTTTTTT,CSAKRGAGWTGELFF
TRBJ1-4,TRBV2,-,TRBD1,TGTGCCAGCAGTGTCCGGGCGGGGACAGGGGCAACTAATGAAAAACTGTTTTTT,CASSVRAGTGATNEKLFF
TRBJ2-1,TRBV6-1,-,-,TGTGCCAGCACGGGGAGGAATGAGCAGTTCTTC,CASTGRNEQFF
TRBJ1-2,TRBV6-5,many,-,TGTGCCAGCAGTGAAGAAATCCAGGGGCAATTC,CASSEEIQGQF
TRBJ2-1,TRBV2,-,TRBD1,TGTGCCAGCAGAAGAGGACAGGGGGATTCCTACAATGAGCAGTTCTTC,CASRRGQGDSYNEQFF
TRBJ1-4,TRBV7-2,-,-,TGTGCCAGCAGTCAGACAGGTTTTAATGAAAATTTCTTTTTT,CASSQTGFNENFFF
TRBJ2-5,TRBV6-5,many,TRBD1,TGTGCCAGCACTTCGGGACAGTCACGGGAGACCCAGTACTTC,CASTSGQSRETQYF
TRBJ2-3,TRBV24-1,many,-,TGTGCCACCAGTAGGGGGAATCCCGATACGCAGTATTTT,CATSRGNPDTQYF
TRBJ2-5,TRBV10-3,-,-,TGTGCCATCAGGGGACTTAGTGGAGAGACCCAGCACTTC,CAIRGLSGETQHF
TRBJ2-1,TRBV2,-,TRBD2,TGTGCCAGCAGCTTACCGGGGGGTGAGGAGCACTTC,CASSLPGGEEHF
TRBJ2-7,TRBV9,-,TRBD2,TGTGCCAGCAGCACGACAAGCGGGGCCTACGAGCAGCACTTC,CASSTTSGAYEQHF
TRBJ1-2,TRBV10-2,-,-,TGCGCCAGCACAAGTGGAGCGTTCTATGGCTACACCTTC,CASTSGAFYGYTF
TRBJ2-1,TRBV7-9,-,-,TGTGCCAGCAGCTTAAGCGAGAGGTCCTACAATGAGCAGTTCTTC,CASSLSERSYNEQFF
TRBJ1-4,TRBV4-1,many,-,TGCGCCAGCAGCACGTTCCGAAATGAAAAACTGTTTTTT,CASSTFRNEKLFF
TRBJ2-3,TRBV29-1,few,-,TGCAGCGCCAGGAAGGACACAGATACGCAGTATTTT,CSARKDTDTQYF
TRBJ1-2,TRBV9,-,-,TGTGCCAGCAGCGTAGCCTCTGCAACCAGCGAAGTTGGTGTTGGTGGCTACACCTTC,CASSVASATSEVGVGGYTF
TRBJ2-3,TRBV7-6,few,-,TGTGCCAGCAGCTTAGCCGGGGGCCGCACAGATACGCAGTATTTT,CASSLAGGRTDTQYF
TRBJ1-5,TRBV20-1,-,-,TGCAGTGCTCGTTCGACAGCAACCTACGATCAGCCCCAGCATTTT,CSARSTATYDQPQHF
TRBJ2-6,TRBV5-1,many,-,TGCGCCAGCAAGACGGGGGTCTCTGGGGCCAACGTCCTGACTTTC,CASKTGVSGANVLTF
TRBJ2-3,TRBV5-1,-,-,TGTGCCAGCAGCGCCACGCAGGGCGGTACGCAGTATTTT,CASSATQGGTQYF
TRBJ2-7,TRBV12-3/TRBV12-4,-,-,TGTGCCAGCAGGAAAGTCGGAAGTTACGAGCAGTACTTC,CASRKVGSYEQYF
TRBJ2-7,TRBV7-2,-,TRBD2,TGTGCCAGCAGCGCAATGGGGGGGGGGAGCTACGAGCAGTACTTC,CASSAMGGGSYEQYF
TRBJ2-1,TRBV7-9,-,-,TGTGCCAGCAGCTCTACGGCGACGAACAATGCGCAGTTCTTC,CASSSTATNNAQFF
TRBJ1-1,TRBV5-1,many,-,TGCGCCAGCAGCTTGGAGATGGCGGGCACTGAAGCTTTCTTT,CASSLEMAGTEAFF
TRBJ1-2,TRBV19,many,TRBD1,TGTGCCAGTAGTATCGGAGGACAGGATAACTATGGCTACACCTTC,CASSIGGQDNYGYTF
TRBJ1-2,TRBV7-9,-,TRBD1,TGTGCCAGCAGTTCGTATGGACAGGGTTTGTATGGTTACACCTTC,CASSSYGQGLYGYTF
TRBJ2-7,TRBV7-9,-,-,TGTGCCAGCAGCCACGGCAGTAGGGGGACGACCAACAACTTC,CASSHGSRGTTNNF
TRBJ1-5,TRBV2,many,-,TGTGCCAGCGCCCGGGGGAGAAGGGATCAGCCCCAGCATTTT,CASARGRRDQPQHF
TRBJ1-2,TRBV5-1,many,-,TGCGCCAGCAGCTTGGGTGTGGGAGGCTATGGCTACACCTTC,CASSLGVGGYGYTF
TRBJ2-7,TRBV7-2,many,TRBD1,TGTGCCAGCAGCCTGGACAGGGGGTTACCCTACGAGCAGTACTTC,CASSLDRGLPYEQYF
TRBJ1-2,TRBV5-1,-,-,TGCGCCACCAGCATGAAACGGGAAGCGGATGGCTACACCTTC,CATSMKREADGYTF
TRBJ1-2,TRBV15,few,-,TGTGCCACCAGCACGGGGCGGGGGTATGGGTACACCTTC,CATSTGRGYGYTF
TRBJ2-3,TRBV7-2,-,-,TGTGCCAGCAGCTTGGGCAGGGGGGTAGGCCAAGAGACCTTT,CASSLGRGVGQETF
TRBJ2-7,TRBV6-1,-,-,TGTGCCAGCAAACGTAGTCGAGGGTACGAGCAGTACTTC,CASKRSRGYEQYF